This is a list of T cell receptor beta chains from one sample in a study of siplizumab effects on memory and regulatory T cells. Measured with immunoSEQ multiplex PCR; TCRdb has only the in-frame clones, and not every one. Of 85,000 to 130,000 clones listed, 90% to 95% are singletons. Sequenced input: Tregs sorted from blood. The receptors were gathered from a human donor in good health. The CDR3 runs from the conserved cysteine through the conserved F or W. The order of the fields is clone size, D gene, J gene, V gene, CDR3 DNA, CDR3 protein. A D gene is named only where the DNA matches it firmly. Only some rows state a clone size, as once, few, many or a class for expanded clones.

clone_size: -
d_call: -
j_call: TRBJ1-2
v_call: TRBV10-3
cdr3_nt: TGTGCCATCAGTGAGCTGGCAGATTATGGCTACACCTTC
cdr3_aa: CAISELADYGYTF

clone_size: -
d_call: -
j_call: TRBJ2-5
v_call: TRBV11-3
cdr3_nt: TGTGCCAGCAGCCCCCGCACCGCCAAAGAGACCCAGTACTTC
cdr3_aa: CASSPRTAKETQYF

clone_size: -
d_call: -
j_call: TRBJ1-5
v_call: TRBV6-1
cdr3_nt: TGTGCCAGCAGTGAACTTGGGAACCAGCCCCAGCATTTT
cdr3_aa: CASSELGNQPQHF

clone_size: once
d_call: -
j_call: TRBJ2-3
v_call: TRBV27
cdr3_nt: TGTGCCAGCAGTTTATCCGGACTAGATACGCAGTATTTT
cdr3_aa: CASSLSGLDTQYF

clone_size: -
d_call: -
j_call: TRBJ2-2
v_call: TRBV7-9
cdr3_nt: TGTGCCAGCAGCTCCCGTGGTGGCTCCTCGGCCACCGGGGAGCTGTTTTTT
cdr3_aa: CASSSRGGSSATGELFF

clone_size: -
d_call: -
j_call: TRBJ1-1
v_call: TRBV18
cdr3_nt: TGTGCCAGCTCCGGTATTGGAGCTTTCTTT
cdr3_aa: CASSGIGAFF

clone_size: few
d_call: -
j_call: TRBJ2-2
v_call: TRBV5-1
cdr3_nt: TGCGCCAGCAGCTTGGTTAACACCGGGGAGCTGTTTTTT
cdr3_aa: CASSLVNTGELFF

clone_size: -
d_call: -
j_call: TRBJ2-2
v_call: TRBV21-1
cdr3_nt: TGTGCCAGCAGCAAAGCCCGGGTCCGGTGGACAGTGTGGGGGATATCTGGCGGGGAGCTGTTTTTT
cdr3_aa: CASSKARVRWTVWGISGGELFF

clone_size: -
d_call: -
j_call: TRBJ1-5
v_call: TRBV6-1
cdr3_nt: TGTGCCAGCAGTGAAGCGCCAGGGGATCAGCCCCAGCATTTT
cdr3_aa: CASSEAPGDQPQHF

clone_size: -
d_call: -
j_call: TRBJ2-5
v_call: TRBV7-2
cdr3_nt: TGTGCCAGCAGCTTTGGACCCCGGGCTCTACAAGAGACCCAGTACTTC
cdr3_aa: CASSFGPRALQETQYF

clone_size: once
d_call: -
j_call: TRBJ1-1
v_call: TRBV6-6
cdr3_nt: TGTGCCAGCAGTTACTCGAAGGTGGGCACTGAAGCTTTCTTT
cdr3_aa: CASSYSKVGTEAFF

clone_size: -
d_call: TRBD1
j_call: TRBJ1-2
v_call: TRBV19
cdr3_nt: TGTGCCAGTAACAGGGGGCAAGTAGGTATCAACTATGGCTACACCTTC
cdr3_aa: CASNRGQVGINYGYTF

clone_size: -
d_call: -
j_call: TRBJ2-3
v_call: TRBV7-8
cdr3_nt: TGTGCCAGCAGCCCCTTCTTGGGCGGGGACACAGATACGCAGTATTTT
cdr3_aa: CASSPFLGGDTDTQYF

clone_size: once
d_call: -
j_call: TRBJ2-2
v_call: TRBV9
cdr3_nt: TGTGCCAGCAGCGTAGCGCAACAGTACACCGGGGAGCTGTTTTTT
cdr3_aa: CASSVAQQYTGELFF

clone_size: -
d_call: TRBD2
j_call: TRBJ2-1
v_call: TRBV5-6
cdr3_nt: TGTGCCAGCAGCCCACTAGCGCTCAGGGATGAGCAGTTCTTC
cdr3_aa: CASSPLALRDEQFF

clone_size: -
d_call: -
j_call: TRBJ2-3
v_call: TRBV30
cdr3_nt: TGTGCCTGGAGTAAGGCTAGCGTGCCAGATACGCAGTATTTT
cdr3_aa: CAWSKASVPDTQYF

clone_size: many
d_call: -
j_call: TRBJ2-3
v_call: TRBV7-9
cdr3_nt: TGTGCCAGCGGACCTACTAGTTATACGCAGTATTTT
cdr3_aa: CASGPTSYTQYF

clone_size: -
d_call: -
j_call: TRBJ1-2
v_call: TRBV29-1
cdr3_nt: TGCAGCGTTGAAATAGGGTACGGCTACACCTTC
cdr3_aa: CSVEIGYGYTF

clone_size: once
d_call: TRBD2
j_call: TRBJ2-1
v_call: TRBV10-2
cdr3_nt: TGCGCCAGCAGCGGGGTGACTAGCGGTTACAATGAGCAGTTCTTC
cdr3_aa: CASSGVTSGYNEQFF

clone_size: once
d_call: -
j_call: TRBJ1-6
v_call: TRBV21-1
cdr3_nt: TGTGCCAGCAGCGTTCATCTGAGGCCACCCCTCCACTTT
cdr3_aa: CASSVHLRPPLHF

clone_size: -
d_call: -
j_call: TRBJ1-1
v_call: TRBV28
cdr3_nt: TGTGCCAGCAGTGCGCCGAGAGTCAAGTGGGCTTTCTTT
cdr3_aa: CASSAPRVKWAFF

clone_size: -
d_call: -
j_call: TRBJ1-1
v_call: TRBV7-3
cdr3_nt: TGTGCCAGCAGACGACAGAGAAACACTGAAGCTTTCTTT
cdr3_aa: CASRRQRNTEAFF

clone_size: -
d_call: -
j_call: TRBJ1-4
v_call: TRBV18
cdr3_nt: TGTGCCAGCTCACCTATGGGTACCGCTAATGAAAAACTGTTTTTT
cdr3_aa: CASSPMGTANEKLFF

clone_size: -
d_call: TRBD2
j_call: TRBJ2-7
v_call: TRBV4-1
cdr3_nt: TGCGCCAGCAGCCAAGATAGAAGCGGGGGACTCTACGAGCAGTACTTC
cdr3_aa: CASSQDRSGGLYEQYF

clone_size: -
d_call: -
j_call: TRBJ1-1
v_call: TRBV9
cdr3_nt: TGTGCCAGCAGCGGGGGTCGCCTTGAAGCTTTCTTT
cdr3_aa: CASSGGRLEAFF

clone_size: -
d_call: -
j_call: TRBJ2-7
v_call: TRBV28
cdr3_nt: TGTGCCAGCAGCCCCAGCACGTCAGGGCATAACGAGCAGTACTTC
cdr3_aa: CASSPSTSGHNEQYF

clone_size: -
d_call: -
j_call: TRBJ1-1
v_call: TRBV18
cdr3_nt: TGTGCCAGCTCACCTCTTAGGACTGAAGCTTTCTTT
cdr3_aa: CASSPLRTEAFF

clone_size: -
d_call: -
j_call: TRBJ2-5
v_call: TRBV2
cdr3_nt: TGTGCCAGCACGGTCTATATACTCACGGAGACCCAGTACTTC
cdr3_aa: CASTVYILTETQYF

clone_size: -
d_call: -
j_call: TRBJ2-7
v_call: TRBV5-4
cdr3_nt: TGTGCCAGCAGCTTGTACTACGAGCAGTACTTC
cdr3_aa: CASSLYYEQYF

clone_size: once
d_call: -
j_call: TRBJ2-2
v_call: TRBV2
cdr3_nt: TGTGCCAGCAGTGTACGGTTAACGGGGGAGCTGTTTTTT
cdr3_aa: CASSVRLTGELFF

clone_size: -
d_call: -
j_call: TRBJ1-2
v_call: TRBV5-6
cdr3_nt: TGTGCCAGCAGCCACCCCGGGGACACTAACTATGGCTACACCTTC
cdr3_aa: CASSHPGDTNYGYTF

clone_size: -
d_call: -
j_call: TRBJ2-2
v_call: TRBV7-6
cdr3_nt: TGTGCCAGCAGCTCCCAGGGAGGTGCCACCGGGGAGCTGTTTTTT
cdr3_aa: CASSSQGGATGELFF

clone_size: -
d_call: -
j_call: TRBJ2-2
v_call: TRBV14
cdr3_nt: TGTGCCAGCAGCCATCTCAGCAGAACCGGGGAGCTGTTTTTT
cdr3_aa: CASSHLSRTGELFF

clone_size: -
d_call: TRBD2
j_call: TRBJ2-1
v_call: TRBV14
cdr3_nt: TGTGCCAGCAGACCAGCGGGAGGTATATACAATGAGCAGTTCTTC
cdr3_aa: CASRPAGGIYNEQFF

clone_size: -
d_call: TRBD2
j_call: TRBJ2-1
v_call: TRBV19
cdr3_nt: TGTGCCAGTAGCGGTATAGCGGGAGGTTGGAATGAGCAGTTCTTC
cdr3_aa: CASSGIAGGWNEQFF

clone_size: -
d_call: -
j_call: TRBJ2-5
v_call: TRBV7-9
cdr3_nt: TGTGCCAGCAGCTTAGCGGCTGTTTCGGGAGTTTTGGCGGAGACCCAGTACTTC
cdr3_aa: CASSLAAVSGVLAETQYF

clone_size: -
d_call: -
j_call: TRBJ2-7
v_call: TRBV18
cdr3_nt: TGTGCCAGCTCACCCGACGCAATGAGCTCCTACGAGCAGTACTTC
cdr3_aa: CASSPDAMSSYEQYF

clone_size: -
d_call: TRBD2
j_call: TRBJ2-1
v_call: TRBV4-2
cdr3_nt: TGTGCCAGCAGCCAAGAATTTACTAGCGGGAGCAATGAGCAGTTCTTC
cdr3_aa: CASSQEFTSGSNEQFF

clone_size: -
d_call: TRBD1
j_call: TRBJ1-6
v_call: TRBV30
cdr3_nt: TGTGCCTGGTCGTCCCGGGACAGGGGGCCTTCCCTCCACTTT
cdr3_aa: CAWSSRDRGPSLHF

clone_size: -
d_call: -
j_call: TRBJ2-3
v_call: TRBV7-9
cdr3_nt: TGTGCCAGCAGCTTAGGCGCGGCGGTTGATACGCAGTATTTT
cdr3_aa: CASSLGAAVDTQYF

clone_size: -
d_call: -
j_call: TRBJ1-2
v_call: TRBV5-1
cdr3_nt: TGCGCCAGCAGCTTTTCGGGGGGCAAAGCTAACTATGGCTACACCTTC
cdr3_aa: CASSFSGGKANYGYTF

clone_size: -
d_call: -
j_call: TRBJ2-1
v_call: TRBV14
cdr3_nt: TGTGCCAGCAGCCCGGGATTTTACAATGAGCAGTTCTTC
cdr3_aa: CASSPGFYNEQFF

clone_size: -
d_call: -
j_call: TRBJ2-7
v_call: TRBV5-1
cdr3_nt: TGCGCCAGCAGCTTTCGACCCTCCTACGAGCAGTACTTC
cdr3_aa: CASSFRPSYEQYF

clone_size: -
d_call: TRBD1
j_call: TRBJ2-7
v_call: TRBV7-9
cdr3_nt: TGTGCCAGCAGCTACGGGACAGGCTTCACCTACGAGCAGTACTTC
cdr3_aa: CASSYGTGFTYEQYF

clone_size: -
d_call: -
j_call: TRBJ1-1
v_call: TRBV20-1
cdr3_nt: TGCAGTGCACGGAAGAACACTGAAGCTTTCTTT
cdr3_aa: CSARKNTEAFF

clone_size: -
d_call: -
j_call: TRBJ2-1
v_call: TRBV28
cdr3_nt: TGTGCCAGCAGCTTAGTGGCAGGGGGGTACAATGAGCAGTTCTTC
cdr3_aa: CASSLVAGGYNEQFF

clone_size: -
d_call: -
j_call: TRBJ2-5
v_call: TRBV20-1
cdr3_nt: TGCAGCTCCAAACCACAAGAGACCCAGTACTTC
cdr3_aa: CSSKPQETQYF

clone_size: -
d_call: -
j_call: TRBJ1-1
v_call: TRBV7-9
cdr3_nt: TGTGCCAGCAGCCTAATGAACACTGAAGCTTTCTTT
cdr3_aa: CASSLMNTEAFF

clone_size: -
d_call: TRBD1
j_call: TRBJ1-3
v_call: TRBV5-6
cdr3_nt: TGTGCCAGCAGCCGGGACAGTTCTGGAAACACCATATATTTT
cdr3_aa: CASSRDSSGNTIYF

clone_size: -
d_call: -
j_call: TRBJ2-3
v_call: TRBV5-1
cdr3_nt: TGCGCCAGCAGCTTGGGAGCAAAGGGGGATACGCAGTATTTT
cdr3_aa: CASSLGAKGDTQYF

clone_size: -
d_call: -
j_call: TRBJ1-2
v_call: TRBV7-2
cdr3_nt: TGTGCCAGCAGCTCCCCTATGACTAACTATGGCCACACCTTC
cdr3_aa: CASSSPMTNYGHTF

clone_size: once
d_call: -
j_call: TRBJ1-1
v_call: TRBV5-4
cdr3_nt: TGTGCCAGCAGCCCCCGTGGACGGATGAACACTGAAGCTTTCTTT
cdr3_aa: CASSPRGRMNTEAFF

clone_size: -
d_call: -
j_call: TRBJ1-2
v_call: TRBV28
cdr3_nt: TGTGCCAGCAGTTCCCCCGGGGCGCCGAACTATGGCTACACCTTC
cdr3_aa: CASSSPGAPNYGYTF